Listed below are T cell receptor beta chains from one sample, sequenced in a study of patients and donors after allogeneic stem cell transplantation. TCRdb used MiXCR to reprocess the RT-PCR reads, holding one entry per CDR3 protein. Of about 960,000 distinct CDR3 sequences listed, about a sixth were seen once; the top ten hold around 6%. The specimen was blood, either unsorted or a sorted T cell fraction (not recorded which). The receptors were sampled from a human donor who was either an allogeneic HSCT recipient or a stem cell or donor lymphocyte infusion donor (not recorded which). It is not recorded whose cells these are; they may come from a transplant donor. The CDR3 runs from the conserved cysteine through the conserved F or W.

v_call,j_call,cdr3_aa
TRBV19,TRBJ1-2,CASPIPYGYTF
TRBV7-3,TRBJ1-3,CASSAQGAVGNTIYF
TRBV25-1,TRBJ2-1,CASSGRQGGYNEQFF
TRBV12-3/TRBV12-4,TRBJ2-7,CASSLGLAGASYEQYF
TRBV20-1,TRBJ2-7,CSVADKYEQYF
TRBV29-1,TRBJ2-5,CSVVPEETQYF
TRBV10-3,TRBJ1-5,CAISEQRNQPQHF
TRBV11-2,TRBJ2-4,CASSLFLAGRIKNIQYF
TRBV12-3/TRBV12-4,TRBJ2-7,CASSLEGGRIHEQYF
TRBV6-1,TRBJ2-6,CATPGSSSGANVLTF
TRBV19,TRBJ2-1,CASTGTSGAYNEQFF
TRBV5-1,TRBJ1-1,CASSVNRDDYGTEAFF
TRBV7-2,TRBJ1-3,CASSSPIRRGNTIYF
TRBV12-3/TRBV12-4,TRBJ1-1,CASSFLGQGSANTEAFF
TRBV24-1,TRBJ1-2,CATSDPGTAGLLFGYTF
TRBV2,TRBJ2-2,CASSEGAGAGELFF
TRBV9,TRBJ1-1,CASSPEGRKNTEAFF
TRBV3-1,TRBJ2-1,CASSPASGPYNEQFF
TRBV20-1,TRBJ2-7,CSAEPGPAYEQYF
TRBV20-1,TRBJ1-3,CSATKTGNTIYF
TRBV12-3/TRBV12-4,TRBJ2-7,CASSMGRGSYEQYF
TRBV12-3/TRBV12-4,TRBJ2-7,CASTLAGVSYEQYF
TRBV18,TRBJ1-4,CASSPLRTETYGAKLFF
TRBV29-1,TRBJ1-4,CSAGGPNEKLFF
TRBV12-3/TRBV12-4,TRBJ2-7,CASSLRPYEEQYF
TRBV2,TRBJ1-4,CASRKRFNEKLFF
TRBV6-2/TRBV6-3,TRBJ2-4,CASTHGGIAKNIQYF
TRBV14,TRBJ1-1,CASSQPGDWFNTEAFF
TRBV19,TRBJ2-1,CASSWTSGSIYEQFF
TRBV13,TRBJ2-2,CASRPGAPGELFF
TRBV18,TRBJ1-2,CASSPPSFRGYTF
TRBV20-1,TRBJ1-2,CSANWAAGSGYTF
TRBV25-1,TRBJ2-7,CASTGGSYEQYF
TRBV20-1,TRBJ2-1,CSARETGGYNEQFF
TRBV12-3/TRBV12-4,TRBJ2-1,CASSLRGLVNEQFF
TRBV12-3/TRBV12-4,TRBJ2-1,CASSLALAGARDEQFF
TRBV29-1,TRBJ2-7,CSVEPEGQPKGPYEQYF
TRBV4-3,TRBJ2-7,CASSQAVNGGRFEQYF
TRBV5-1,TRBJ1-1,CASSFGVSSTEAFF
TRBV6-6,TRBJ1-1,CASSYSSVTEAFF
TRBV11-2,TRBJ2-7,CASSLDEAFSSYEQYF
TRBV12-3/TRBV12-4,TRBJ2-2,CASSYWTSGESRELFF
TRBV27,TRBJ2-5,CASSLGASGSAYQETQYF
TRBV15,TRBJ2-1,CATSRDGLAGLAEQFF
TRBV6-1,TRBJ2-1,CASREYTWDRYYNEQFF
TRBV12-3/TRBV12-4,TRBJ1-4,CASSPWGRSGSNEKLFF
TRBV6-1,TRBJ2-7,CASSRSGTVSSYEQYF
TRBV27,TRBJ2-3,CASSRRLGAGTDTQYF
TRBV20-1,TRBJ2-3,CSAREGQGTDTQYF
TRBV12-3/TRBV12-4,TRBJ1-1,CASRPPTGLQAEAFF
TRBV25-1,TRBJ1-2,CASSDTTGGPVWGYTF
TRBV12-3/TRBV12-4,TRBJ1-6,CASSLRGLSPLHF
TRBV20-1,TRBJ2-7,CSATIAGGPYEQYF
TRBV6-5,TRBJ1-1,CASSWLEGVNTEAFF
TRBV6-5,TRBJ2-7,CASSYSQSNLGEQYF
TRBV25-1,TRBJ2-5,CASSAGTGVRQETQYF
TRBV9,TRBJ2-1,CASSPSPRGSGYEQFF
TRBV29-1,TRBJ1-1,CSGGQGKNTEAFF
TRBV12-3/TRBV12-4,TRBJ2-7,CASSSSGRTYEQYF